The clone carrying this T cell receptor (beta chain) has a handful of counts. Its specificity is unknown. The data stem from a study of spatial heterogeneity in lung cancer. General study points: Tumoral mutation counts were tracked by counts of expanded intratumoral alpha and beta TCRs.

This sample's time point: sample taken at primary tumor resection. Whole RNA obtained from tumor, nontumor lung or frozen PBMC underwent sequencing without sorting. The germline gives CDR1 SEHNR, CDR2 FQNEAQ (reference sequence). Trimming cost V 0 bases and J 0 bases, with 8 bases left between them. The CDR3 extends over 15 amino acids. TCRdb fed the 5' RACE reads into MiXCR, producing one record per CDR3 protein. The table includes about 27,000 distinct CDR3 sequences, roughly 6.9% detected once. The genes are TRBV7-9 and TRBJ1-1; D is unclear. The source is a male donor with early-stage non-small cell lung cancer. This specimen was lung tumor tissue, taken at surgery. The CDR3 nucleotides read TGTGCCAGCAGCTTAGCTTCGGTTTTGAACACTGAAGCTTTCTTT. It specifies CASSLASVLNTEAFF.